These 2 T cell receptor beta chains were all obtained from the same sample, sequenced in a study of blood T cell repertoires in COVID-19. The protocol was immunoSEQ multiplex PCR, while the TCRdb copy is restricted to in-frame clones and leaves out a portion. The sample records 150,000 to 200,000 clones, 80% to 90% being singletons. Input material: peripheral blood. The receptors come from a man between 60 and 70 years old with acute or convalescent COVID-19.

This chain links TRBV28 with TRBJ2-1, with D possibly TRBD2 on 6 matching bases. V was shortened by 7 bases and J by 2 bases, with 18 bases between the two germline ends. CDR3 length: 16 amino acids. Germline V gene lookup returns CDR1 MDHEN and CDR2 SYDVKM. The CDR3 protein is CASTGGDGRTYNEQFF. CDR3 nucleotides: TGTGCCAGCACCGGGGGTGATGGACGGACCTACAATGAGCAGTTCTTC.

This clone has just one count. This rearrangement joins TRBV5-1 to TRBJ2-2, with 14 bases identical to TRBD2. Germline-derived CDR1 and CDR2 are SGHRS and YFSETQ. V was pared by 4 bases and J by 6 bases, with 5 bases of the junction left unmatched. The CDR3 is 16 amino acids. Here the CDR3 DNA reads TGCGCCAGCAGCGGACCGGGACTAGCGGGAGCCGGGGAGCTGTTTTTT. This codes for CASSGPGLAGAGELFF.